The rows below give T cell receptor beta chains drawn from one sample of a study of blood T cells in healthy people across ages. TCRdb called the 5' RACE reads again in MiXCR, with one record for every CDR3 protein. The sample records under 1 million distinct CDR3 sequences, around 43% being singletons. Sequencing used blood. The receptors come from a man aged 55 to 70 in good health. Each CDR3 is given with its conserved first and last residue. The order of the fields is CDR3 length, V gene, D gene, clone size, J gene, CDR3 protein, CDR3 DNA. The D gene is left open where the match is weak. Clone size appears in some rows only: once, few, many, or a class for an expanded clone.

13	TRBV24-1	.	few	TRBJ2-1	CATSGARGNEQFF	TGTGCCACCAGTGGCGCGCGGGGCAATGAGCAGTTCTTC
15	TRBV7-6	TRBD1	once	TRBJ2-3	CASSRQGLHRNTQYF	TGTGCCAGCAGCCGACAGGGGCTCCACCGCAATACGCAGTATTTT
15	TRBV9	TRBD2	.	TRBJ2-3	CASSVWEGSTDTQYF	TGTGCCAGCAGCGTATGGGAGGGAAGCACAGATACGCAGTATTTT
16	TRBV20-1	.	.	TRBJ2-7	CSARDASETSGYEQYF	TGCAGTGCTAGAGACGCGAGCGAGACGAGCGGTTACGAGCAGTACTTC
14	TRBV18	TRBD1	few	TRBJ2-7	CASKLRTGGHEQYF	TGTGCCAGCAAGCTCCGGACAGGGGGACACGAGCAGTACTTC
13	TRBV25-1	.	.	TRBJ1-1	CASSGRVATEAFF	TGTGCCAGCAGTGGAAGGGTCGCCACTGAAGCTTTCTTT
13	TRBV3-1	.	few	TRBJ2-7	CASSQNQIYEQYF	TGTGCCAGCAGCCAAAACCAGATCTACGAGCAGTACTTC
13	TRBV7-2	.	few	TRBJ1-4	CASSLARGEKLFF	TGTGCCAGCAGCTTAGCGCGGGGTGAAAAACTGTTTTTT
14	TRBV6-1	TRBD1	.	TRBJ2-1	CASSGTGGKNEQFF	TGTGCCAGCAGTGGAACAGGGGGGAAAAATGAGCAGTTCTTC
11	TRBV2	.	few	TRBJ2-7	CASSEMGKQYF	TGTGCCAGCAGTGAAATGGGAAAACAGTACTTC
15	TRBV7-2	.	.	TRBJ2-5	CASSSPGTRQETQYF	TGTGCCAGCAGCTCCCCCGGGACAAGACAAGAGACCCAGTACTTC
14	TRBV6-6	.	.	TRBJ2-1	CASSYSTQINEQFF	TGTGCCAGCAGTTACTCGACACAAATCAATGAGCAGTTCTTC
16	TRBV14	.	few	TRBJ2-5	CASSPRKGGRLETQYF	TGTGCCAGCAGCCCTAGAAAGGGGGGGCGGTTGGAGACCCAGTACTTC
15	TRBV7-2	.	few	TRBJ2-4	CASSPMAASKNIQYF	TGTGCCAGCAGCCCTATGGCGGCGTCCAAAAACATTCAGTACTTC
16	TRBV27	.	.	TRBJ2-3	CASGTWGRGRPDTQYF	TGTGCCAGCGGGACCTGGGGGCGTGGGCGCCCAGATACGCAGTATTTT
13	TRBV5-1	.	.	TRBJ1-1	CASSLLDGTEAFF	TGCGCCAGCAGCTTGCTGGATGGCACTGAAGCTTTCTTT
15	TRBV10-3	.	many	TRBJ2-5	CAISVDFVYQETQYF	TGTGCCATCAGTGTTGACTTCGTTTACCAAGAGACCCAGTACTTC
13	TRBV20-1	.	few	TRBJ1-5	CSAPEQGGQPQHF	TGCAGTGCTCCCGAACAGGGAGGTCAGCCCCAGCATTTT
15	TRBV7-3	TRBD1	.	TRBJ2-1	CASSADRGSYNEQFF	TGTGCCAGCAGCGCGGACAGGGGTTCCTACAATGAGCAGTTCTTC
11	TRBV12-3/TRBV12-4	.	.	TRBJ2-4	CASSDFGEQYF	TGTGCCAGCAGTGACTTCGGGGAGCAGTACTTC
15	TRBV2	TRBD2	few	TRBJ2-1	CASSSQGLAGGGEFF	TGTGCCAGCAGTTCACAGGGACTAGCGGGGGGCGGGGAGTTCTTC
12	TRBV3-1	.	.	TRBJ2-4	CASSQDLREQYF	TGTGCCAGCAGCCAAGATCTGAGGGAGCAGTACTTC
15	TRBV5-5	.	.	TRBJ2-2	CASSFYRADTGELFF	TGTGCCAGCAGCTTTTACAGGGCGGACACCGGGGAGCTGTTTTTT
14	TRBV11-1	.	.	TRBJ2-2	CASSFTQNTGELFF	TGTGCCAGCAGCTTTACCCAGAACACCGGGGAGCTGTTTTTT
16	TRBV27	TRBD1	.	TRBJ1-6	CASSLYAGTGFSPLHF	TGTGCCAGCAGTTTATACGCCGGGACAGGGTTTTCACCCCTCCACTTT
15	TRBV4-1	TRBD1	.	TRBJ1-2	CASSQAGQGWLGYTF	TGCGCCAGCAGCCAAGCTGGACAGGGATGGCTTGGCTACACCTTC
15	TRBV5-6	TRBD1	.	TRBJ2-1	CASSLEDRGRDEQFF	TGTGCCAGCAGCTTGGAGGACAGGGGGAGGGATGAGCAGTTCTTC
13	TRBV20-1	.	.	TRBJ1-1	CSASGGKITEAFF	TGCAGTGCCAGTGGGGGAAAGATCACTGAAGCTTTCTTT
14	TRBV7-2	TRBD1	.	TRBJ2-7	CASSKKTGGYEQYF	TGTGCCAGCAGTAAGAAGACAGGGGGCTACGAGCAGTACTTC
17	TRBV9	TRBD1	few	TRBJ2-3	CASSQTVSGTATDTQYF	TGTGCCAGCAGCCAAACCGTGTCCGGGACAGCGACAGATACGCAGTATTTT
16	TRBV20-1	.	.	TRBJ1-6	CSARDRRQPTGSPLHF	TGCAGTGCTAGAGATCGAAGGCAGCCGACGGGTTCACCCCTCCACTTT
15	TRBV29-1	.	.	TRBJ2-4	CGVELIETSKNIQYF	TGCGGCGTTGAGCTTATAGAAACTTCCAAAAACATTCAGTACTTC
13	TRBV29-1	TRBD1	many	TRBJ2-7	CSAGQARTYEQYF	TGCAGTGCCGGACAGGCAAGGACCTACGAGCAGTACTTC
15	TRBV9	TRBD2	few	TRBJ2-5	CASSVVAGAGETQYF	TGTGCCAGCAGCGTGGTAGCGGGGGCCGGGGAGACCCAGTACTTC
16	TRBV21-1	.	.	TRBJ1-1	CASSKVHTSMNTEAFF	TGTGCCAGCAGCAAGGTGCATACCAGTATGAACACTGAAGCTTTCTTT
10	TRBV2	.	.	TRBJ2-1	CASRGTVQFF	TGTGCCAGCAGGGGGACCGTGCAGTTCTTC
13	TRBV20-1	.	few	TRBJ2-7	CSAKTGPRREQYF	TGCAGTGCTAAGACAGGCCCTCGAAGAGAGCAGTACTTC
14	TRBV3-1	.	.	TRBJ1-2	CASSQDPGGGGYTF	TGTGCCAGCAGCCAAGACCCGGGAGGAGGCGGCTACACCTTC
11	TRBV20-1	.	.	TRBJ2-5	CSARWSETQYF	TGCAGTGCTAGGTGGTCAGAGACCCAGTACTTC
14	TRBV13	TRBD1	.	TRBJ1-2	CASSIRTGGYGYTF	TGTGCCAGCAGCATCCGGACAGGGGGCTATGGCTACACCTTC
16	TRBV4-1	.	.	TRBJ2-1	CASSLRTGLAYNEQFF	TGCGCCAGCAGCCTTCGAACGGGGCTAGCCTACAATGAGCAGTTCTTC
13	TRBV11-2	.	.	TRBJ1-2	CASSLAVSMSYTF	TGTGCCAGCAGCTTGGCTGTCAGTATGAGCTACACCTTC
15	TRBV4-1	TRBD1	.	TRBJ2-5	CASSQLDRGQETQYF	TGCGCCAGCAGCCAACTGGACAGGGGGCAAGAGACCCAGTACTTC
15	TRBV30	.	.	TRBJ2-5	CAWSLMAGPRETQYF	TGTGCCTGGAGTTTAATGGCGGGGCCGAGAGAGACCCAGTACTTC